Below are 3 T cell receptor beta chains sequenced from a single sample in a study of CD8+ T cells in alopecia areata. RNA, once extracted, was reverse transcribed into cDNA for use as the sequencing template. The method was immunoSEQ multiplex PCR; TCRdb's version includes in-frame clones alone and lacks a portion of them. The data show 150,000 to 250,000 clones, about three fifths seen once. Treatment reported: oral pan-JAK inhibitor, 5-10 mg twice daily. The sequenced sample was CD4+ T cells sorted from blood, obtained at week 24, from a patient treated with tofacitinib. The receptors derive from a human donor with alopecia areata.

The chain couples TRBV4-3 to TRBJ2-3; no reliable D call. V shed 0 bases and J shed 4 bases, with 14 bases lying between them. The CDR3 is 16 amino acids. Germline V lookup: CDR1 LGHNA, CDR2 YSLEER. In DNA, the CDR3 is TGCGCCAGCAGCCAAGAGGAAACTTATTCGGCAGATACGCAGTATTTT. Translating it yields CASSQEETYSADTQYF.

The chain joins TRBV7-8 to TRBJ1-5, with D tentatively TRBD1 (6 bases). The CDR3 runs 15 residues. V gave up 1 base and J gave up 5 bases, with 12 bases separating them. The germline V gene has CDR1 SGHVS and CDR2 FQNEAQ. CDR3: CASSLDRGLYQPQHF. Here the CDR3 DNA reads TGTGCCAGCAGCTTAGATCGGGGGCTCTATCAGCCCCAGCATTTT.

The V call is TRBV27, the J call TRBJ2-7; 8 bases are shared with TRBD1. V lost 6 bases and J lost 2; bases outside the gene matches: 6. CDR1 and CDR2 (germline): MNHEY, SMNVEV (reference sequence). This CDR3 spans 14 amino acids. CDR3 in amino acids: CASRNPGQAYEQYF. As DNA, the CDR3 is TGTGCCAGCAGGAACCCGGGACAGGCCTACGAGCAGTACTTC.